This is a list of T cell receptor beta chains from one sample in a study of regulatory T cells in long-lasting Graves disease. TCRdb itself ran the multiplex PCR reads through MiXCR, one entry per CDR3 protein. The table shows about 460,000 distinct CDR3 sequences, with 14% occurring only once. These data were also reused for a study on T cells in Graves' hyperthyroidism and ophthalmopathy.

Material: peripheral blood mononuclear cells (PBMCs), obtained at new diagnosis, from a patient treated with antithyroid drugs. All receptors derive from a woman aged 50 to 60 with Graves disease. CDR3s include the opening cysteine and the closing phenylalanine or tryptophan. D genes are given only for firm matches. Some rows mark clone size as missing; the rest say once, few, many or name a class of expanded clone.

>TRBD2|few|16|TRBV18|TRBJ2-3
CASSPSVAGGTDTQYF
TGTGCCAGCTCACCATCTGTAGCGGGAGGTACAGATACGCAGTATTTT
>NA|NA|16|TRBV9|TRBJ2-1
CASSVSPIGSYNEQFF
TGTGCCAGCAGCGTTTCCCCAATCGGGTCCTACAATGAGCAGTTCTTC
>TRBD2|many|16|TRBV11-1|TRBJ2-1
CASSLVGLAGVNEQFF
TGTGCCAGCAGCTTAGTGGGACTAGCGGGCGTCAATGAGCAGTTCTTC
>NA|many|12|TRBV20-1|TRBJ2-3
CSAESRTDTQYF
TGCAGTGCGGAGTCTCGCACAGATACGCAGTATTTT
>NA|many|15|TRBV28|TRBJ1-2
CASSFISGGNYGYTF
TGTGCCAGCAGTTTTATTTCAGGAGGGAACTATGGCTACACCTTC
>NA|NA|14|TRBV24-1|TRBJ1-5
CATSEGGEYQPQHF
TGTGCCACCAGTGAAGGCGGCGAGTATCAGCCCCAGCATTTT
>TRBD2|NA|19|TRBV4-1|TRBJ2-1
CASSLRLAGESVSYNEQFF
TGCGCCAGCAGCCTCAGACTAGCGGGAGAATCAGTCTCCTACAATGAGCAGTTCTTC
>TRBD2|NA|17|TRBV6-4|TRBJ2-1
CASSDLKREFPYNEQFF
TGTGCCAGCAGTGACTTAAAGCGGGAGTTCCCCTACAATGAGCAGTTCTTC
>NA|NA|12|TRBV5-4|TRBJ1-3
CVGSGDGNTIYF
TGTGTCGGTTCCGGGGATGGAAACACCATATATTTT
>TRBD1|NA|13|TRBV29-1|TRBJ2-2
CSAITGASGELFF
TGCAGCGCTATTACAGGGGCGTCCGGGGAGCTGTTTTTT
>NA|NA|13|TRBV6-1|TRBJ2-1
CASSDSALDEQFF
TGTGCCAGCAGTGATAGTGCTCTGGATGAGCAGTTCTTC
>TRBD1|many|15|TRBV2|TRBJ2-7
CASRLRTGEEYEQYF
TGTGCCAGCAGGCTGAGGACAGGGGAAGAGTACGAGCAGTACTTC
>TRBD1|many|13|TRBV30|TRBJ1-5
CAWGTGADQPQHF
TGTGCCTGGGGTACAGGGGCGGATCAGCCCCAGCATTTT
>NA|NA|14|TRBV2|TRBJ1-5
CASGEGTIVEPQHF
TGTGCCAGCGGGGAGGGAACCATTGTCGAGCCCCAGCATTTT
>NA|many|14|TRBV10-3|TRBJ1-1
CAISESARTAEAFF
TGTGCCATCAGTGAGTCTGCAAGGACAGCGGAAGCTTTCTTT
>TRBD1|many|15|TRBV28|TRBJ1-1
CASSTGTAMNTEAFF
TGTGCCAGCAGTACCGGGACAGCCATGAACACTGAAGCTTTCTTT
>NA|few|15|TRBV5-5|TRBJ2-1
CASSLGVGSYNEQFF
TGTGCCAGCAGCTTAGGGGTCGGCTCCTACAATGAGCAGTTCTTC
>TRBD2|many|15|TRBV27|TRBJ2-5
CASSRGLAGQETQYF
TGTGCCAGCAGCCGCGGACTAGCGGGACAAGAGACCCAGTACTTC
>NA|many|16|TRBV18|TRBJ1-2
CASSPDKDSAYYGYTF
TGTGCCAGCTCACCTGATAAGGACAGTGCATACTATGGCTACACCTTC
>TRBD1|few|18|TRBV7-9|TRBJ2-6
CASSPSGQGYSGANVLTF
TGTGCCAGCAGCCCCTCGGGACAGGGGTACTCTGGGGCCAACGTCCTGACTTTC
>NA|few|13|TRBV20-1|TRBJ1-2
CSAMGGLVYGYTF
TGCAGTGCTATGGGGGGGCTCGTCTATGGCTACACCTTC
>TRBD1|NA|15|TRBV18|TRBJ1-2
CASSPGQESFYGYTF
TGTGCCAGCTCACCAGGACAGGAATCATTCTATGGCTACACCTTC
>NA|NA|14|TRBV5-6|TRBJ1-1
CAGSLDSRGTEAFF
TGTGCCGGCAGCTTGGACAGTCGTGGCACTGAAGCTTTCTTT
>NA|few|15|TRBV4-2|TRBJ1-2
CASSQDGVGAGGYTF
TGTGCCAGCAGCCAAGACGGTGTGGGCGCGGGTGGCTACACCTTC
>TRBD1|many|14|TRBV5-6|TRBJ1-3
CASSWGTVGNTIYF
TGTGCCAGCAGCTGGGGGACAGTTGGAAACACCATATATTTT
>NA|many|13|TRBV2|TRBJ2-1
CASSGGGLGEQFF
TGTGCCAGCAGTGGAGGAGGCTTGGGTGAGCAGTTCTTC
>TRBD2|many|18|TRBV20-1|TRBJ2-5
CSAQVSGLAGAPQETQYF
TGCAGTGCCCAGGTATCGGGACTAGCGGGAGCCCCGCAAGAGACCCAGTACTTC
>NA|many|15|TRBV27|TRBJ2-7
CASSHRKRSPYEQYF
TGTGCCAGCAGTCACAGAAAGCGATCGCCCTACGAGCAGTACTTC
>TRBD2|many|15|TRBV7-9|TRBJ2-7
CASSTSSGAAYEQYF
TGTGCCAGCAGCACATCCAGCGGGGCGGCCTACGAGCAGTACTTC
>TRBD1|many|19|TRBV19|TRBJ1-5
CASSIGRDRGHVGNQPQHF
TGTGCCAGTAGTATTGGGAGGGACAGGGGGCACGTGGGCAATCAGCCCCAGCATTTT
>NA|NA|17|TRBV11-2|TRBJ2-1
CASSLVSGDLRHNEQFF
TGTGCCAGCAGCTTAGTGTCAGGCGACCTCCGACACAATGAGCAGTTCTTC
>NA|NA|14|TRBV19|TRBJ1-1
CASSTRAQAAEAFF
TGTGCCAGTAGTACCCGGGCCCAAGCAGCTGAAGCTTTCTTT
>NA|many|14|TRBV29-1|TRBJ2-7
CSARDQLASYEQYF
TGCAGCGCCCGGGACCAGTTGGCATCCTACGAGCAGTACTTC
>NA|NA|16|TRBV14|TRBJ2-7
CASSQEHYSAIREQYF
TGTGCCAGCAGCCAAGAGCATTACAGCGCTATAAGGGAGCAGTACTTC
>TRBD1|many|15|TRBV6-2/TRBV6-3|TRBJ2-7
CASSTDRGLGDEQYF
TGTGCCAGCAGTACCGACAGGGGGCTAGGCGACGAGCAGTACTTC
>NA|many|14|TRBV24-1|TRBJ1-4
CATSDAGTVEKLFF
TGTGCCACCAGTGACGCTGGGACCGTTGAAAAACTGTTTTTT
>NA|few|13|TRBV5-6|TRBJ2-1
CASSYWGYNEQFF
TGTGCCAGCAGCTATTGGGGTTACAATGAGCAGTTCTTC
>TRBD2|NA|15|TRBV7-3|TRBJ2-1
CASSPGLAGVTEQFF
TGTGCCAGCAGCCCGGGACTAGCGGGAGTCACTGAGCAGTTCTTC
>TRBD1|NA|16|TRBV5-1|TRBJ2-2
CASSPMDRVYTGELFF
TGCGCCAGCAGCCCCATGGACAGGGTCTACACCGGGGAGCTGTTTTTT
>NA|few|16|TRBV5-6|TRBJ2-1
CASSPARGLSYNEQFF
TGTGCCAGCAGCCCAGCCCGGGGACTCTCCTACAATGAGCAGTTCTTC
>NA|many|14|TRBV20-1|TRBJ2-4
CSARREGLRDIQYF
TGCAGTGCTAGGAGGGAAGGTCTTCGGGACATTCAGTACTTC
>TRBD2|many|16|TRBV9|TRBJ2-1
CASSVVKGGAYNEQFF
TGTGCCAGCAGCGTAGTGAAGGGAGGGGCCTACAATGAGCAGTTCTTC
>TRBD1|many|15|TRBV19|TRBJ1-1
CASSFHGQGVTEAFF
TGTGCCAGTAGTTTTCACGGACAGGGCGTAACTGAAGCTTTCTTT
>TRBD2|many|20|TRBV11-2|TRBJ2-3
CASSLSPLAGGPVDTDTQYF
TGTGCCAGCAGCCTCAGCCCCCTAGCGGGAGGGCCCGTAGACACAGATACGCAGTATTTT
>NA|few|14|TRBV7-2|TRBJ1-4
CASSLNYPNEKLFF
TGTGCCAGCAGCTTAAATTACCCAAATGAAAAACTGTTTTTT
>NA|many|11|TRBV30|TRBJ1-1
CAWKTNTEAFF
TGTGCCTGGAAGACGAACACTGAAGCTTTCTTT
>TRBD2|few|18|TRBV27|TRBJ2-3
CASPRGLAGGYRTDTQYF
TGTGCCAGTCCTCGAGGACTAGCGGGAGGGTACCGCACAGATACGCAGTATTTT
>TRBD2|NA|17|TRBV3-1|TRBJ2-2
CASSQMVAGANTGELFF
TGTGCCAGCAGCCAAATGGTCGCGGGGGCGAACACCGGGGAGCTGTTTTTT